The clone carrying this T cell receptor beta chain has a single count. Antigen: not known. V shed 5 bases, J shed 8 bases, and the junction held 4 bases outside the gene matches. The CDR3 has 14 residues. Germline CDR1 and CDR2: SGHAT and FQNNGV. TCR beta library input comprised around 2 micrograms of genomic DNA from cryopreserved PBMCs. These data originate in a study of cytotoxic CD8 clonotypes in ibrutinib-treated CLL. Sequenced by immunoSEQ multiplex PCR; TCRdb stores in-frame clones only, minus some. The sample includes 140,000 or so clones, over 60% of them seen just once. The study, taken as a whole, reports: Exceeding age-matched healthy donors, baseline clonality also tracked the counts of circulating CD8+ T cells. Upon ibrutinib response clonality rose, and upon progression it fell back toward baseline.

The specimen comprised PBMCs, sampled after 12 months of ibrutinib treatment. This clonotype was sampled from a human donor with chronic lymphocytic leukemia. The chain joins TRBV11-2 to TRBJ2-1, with 12 bases fitting TRBD2. The CDR3 loop is CASSPRLAGDEQFF. The CDR3 DNA sequence: TGTGCCAGCAGCCCCCGACTAGCGGGAGATGAGCAGTTCTTC. Drawing the rest from reference TRBV11-2 and TRBJ2-1, the complete variable domain is EAGVAQSPRYKIIEKRQSVAFWCNPISGHATLYWYQQILGQGPKLLIQFQNNGVVDDSQLPKDRFSAERLKGVDSTLKIQPAKLEDSAVYLCASSPRLAGDEQFFGPGTRLTVL.